This T cell receptor beta chain was identified during a study of graft-versus-host responses after intestinal transplantation. Background on the study: Tacrolimus plus steroids were given to all recipients for two to three years, preceded by anti-thymocyte globulin induction.

Repertoires were generated with immunoSEQ multiplex PCR, while TCRdb's copy carries only in-frame clones and drops some. The sample has around 110,000 clones, approximately 88% seen once; the top ten hold roughly 0.64%. Note on this clone: Its target is not known.

With V trimmed by 5 bases and J by 2 bases, 2 bases remained unmatched. Germline loops: CDR1 SGHNT, CDR2 YENEEA. This CDR3 contains 13 residues. The source was unstimulated CD4+ T cells sorted from spleen or lymph node cells, collected before transplant. The source of this sequence is a human donor who was the organ donor for an intestinal transplant. J is TRBJ2-5 and V is TRBV11-3; 7 nucleotides agree with TRBD2. The CDR3 nucleotides read TGTGCCAGCAGCAGGGAGGGGCAAGAGACCCAGTACTTC. Amino acid sequence: CASSREGQETQYF. The complete variable domain, with remaining parts taken from reference TRBV11-3 and TRBJ2-5, reads EAGVVQSPRYKIIEKKQPVAFWCNPISGHNTLYWYLQNLGQGPELLIRYENEEAVDDSQLPKDRFSAERLKGVDSTLKIQPAELGDSAVYLCASSREGQETQYFGPGTRLLVL.